This TCR beta chain was captured by sequencing in a study of blood T cell repertoires in COVID-19. Across the whole study: Sources were T cells, B-cell-depleted T cells, or PBMCs; the material itself was cDNA or gDNA.

V was pared by 4 bases and J by 5 bases, with 7 bases of the junction left unmatched. This CDR3 spans 14 amino acids. Germline loops: CDR1 SGHNT, CDR2 YYREEE (reference sequence). As originally analysed: Estimates of nucleated cell counts were drawn from the amplification of reference gene primers. Repertoires were generated with immunoSEQ multiplex PCR, while TCRdb's copy carries only in-frame clones and drops some. That table gives V, J and clone size, and the DNA gave D and trimming. The data hold about 70,000 clones, with 87% observed a single time. The clonotype originates from a man in his fifties with active COVID-19. Material for sequencing was peripheral blood. The rearrangement links TRBV5-4 to TRBJ2-7, with 9 bases that match TRBD1. The CDR3 reads CASSRDREWDEQYF. In DNA form, the CDR3 reads TGTGCCAGCAGCCGGGACAGGGAATGGGACGAGCAGTACTTC.